This T cell receptor (beta chain) emerged from a study of beta chain features in type 1 diabetes (dated by TCRdb to between 2018 and 2020). About the study as a whole: Mean age, gender distribution, total cell number and subset yield were not different between patients and healthy donors. A total of about 100,000,000 sorted cells were examined across all samples, and RNA yield correlated strongly with the number of cells per subset. Regulatory and stem cell-like memory subsets were isolated from only 8 patients and roughly eight healthy donors, whereas naive and central memory subsets came from all 28 donors. The study compared the TCRB repertoires of sorted circulating CD4+ T cell subsets in recently diagnosed type 1 diabetes patients with those in matched healthy donors. Points the paper makes about the study in general: Naive, central memory and regulatory TCRB repertoires appeared more similar among patients than among healthy donors. Fewer insertions and more nucleotide deletions at VDJ recombination sites were observed in patients with type 1 diabetes, implying thymic rearrangement abnormalities. Because the HLA sub-analyses included only small numbers of individuals, any influence of HLA type on TCRB rearrangement was left unresolved. Type 1 diabetes patients showed a moderate but significant shortening of TCRB CDR3 length in all four CD4+ subsets. Because cDNA rather than genomic DNA was sequenced, highly expressing activated cells could have been over-represented, although no difference in activation and CD3 levels was found between groups. Shorter templates might be favored by PCR, yet because patient and control samples were amplified and corrected together, any such skew would affect both groups equally.

Including the terminal cysteine and phenylalanine, the CDR3 comprises 14 residues. Only the CDR3 portion is preserved as DNA: 42 bases, with reading frame beginning at the first base. Trimming removed 5 bases from V and 2 bases from J, leaving 10 bases between the germline ends. Reading the germline V gene (reference sequence) gives CDR1 SGHAT and CDR2 FQDESV. The High Capacity cDNA Reverse Transcription Kit was used to reverse transcribe all of the isolated RNA, meaning that expressed TCRB transcripts were what got sequenced. Deep immunoSEQ sequencing was performed on naive, central memory and regulatory T cell samples, with an average of roughly 4 million total reads per sample. After sorted cells were lysed in RLT buffer, RNA was extracted with DNase-treated RNeasy Micro or Mini kits, with the choice depending on cell number. To prevent cross-contamination, each cell subset was processed individually, whereas patient and healthy donor samples were processed jointly. Using the immunoSEQ multiplex PCR, TCRB sequences were amplified from cDNA into 87-bp fragments spanning the CDR3 region. The amplicons were sequenced using the Illumina HiSeq platform. As for the original processing: PCR bias was corrected computationally using synthetic template baselines, and reads within Hamming distance 2 were collapsed, with unmergeable singletons discarded. Reads were aligned against IMGT to assign V, D and J genes, CDR3 length and insertions or deletions at six rearrangement sites. Clonotype counts were normalized to sorted cell number within each subset before computing true diversity and Gini coefficients with the tcR R package. The overlap coefficient, calculated on TCRB nucleotide sequences, was used to measure repertoire sharing. This is the immuneACCESS table as TCRdb keeps it, with only in-frame sequences that have V and J called. A part of the clones is gone; compared with another copy, unresolved V genes explain less than half, and the rest is unexplained. The V and J calls and clone size were taken over from that table, and D and trimming were inferred from the DNA. This sample has about 320,000 clones in its table, and around 15% of those were observed once. Of the sample, about 6.7% falls within the top ten clones.

A single peripheral blood draw of around 120 mL on average was collected from each donor into heparinised tubes. Using a panel that included CD45RO, CCR7, CD25, CD127, CD95 and CD27, naive, central memory, regulatory and stem cell-like memory CD4+ T cells were sorted on a BD FACSAria II. All sorted populations exceeded 95% purity. PBMCs were separated immediately by Lymphoprep density gradient centrifugation and were stained directly, without being cultured. So that batch effects would be minimized, each experiment stained and sorted samples in pairs, pairing one healthy donor with one patient. A few counts support this clone. Its specific antigen is unknown. No much larger clone is present one base from it, and per-base qualities are unavailable.

The sequence joins TRBV11-1 to TRBJ1-5, with a weak D call of TRBD1 (5 bases match). The receptor was isolated from a man aged 25-45 years in good health. The specimen was central memory CD4+ T cells from blood. The sequenced DNA: TGTGCCAGCAGCCGAGGGGCCGGCAATCAGCCCCAGCATTTT. This codes for CASSRGAGNQPQHF. Reference TRBV11-1 and TRBJ1-5 proteins supply the regions before and after the CDR3; the full variable domain is: EAEVAQSPRYKITEKSQAVAFWCDPISGHATLYWYRQILGQGPELLVQFQDESVVDDSQLPKDRFSAERLKGVDSTLKIQPAELGDSAMYLCASSRGAGNQPQHFGDGTRLSIL.